The 17 T cell receptor beta chains below were found in one sample sequenced in a study of beta chain bispecific antibodies for T cell cancers. Using its own MiXCR run on the 5' RACE reads, TCRdb lists one record per CDR3 protein. The sample contains around 19,000 distinct CDR3 sequences, about 2% of which appear only once. Study observations and caveats: Versus anti-CD19, anti-TRBV12 exposure cut the TRBV12-3 share of TRBV signal by more than 98%. Most targeted TRBV signal came from the leukemia cell line cells, not normal T cells.

Blood mononuclear cells were expanded for 3 to 4 days using either OKT3 anti-CD3 antibody or CD3/CD28 beads. Their cognate antigens are unknown. The sample here was healthy donor T cells cultured with leukemia cells, taken from a culture containing a bispecific antibody targeting TCR Vbeta12. The receptor source for this set is a human donor in good health. Some clones in this sample may be carry-over from other donors' samples.

This clonotype was counted many times. This rearrangement joins TRBV29-1 to TRBJ1-2; a weak D match, TRBD1 (6 bases). CDR1 is SQVTM and CDR2 is ANQGSEA in the germline V gene. Trimming took off 7 bases at V and 3 bases at J, with 27 bases between the two ends. The CDR3 contains 17 residues. CDR3 sequence: CSAFLGQSSSPDYGYTF. For the CDR3, the DNA is TGCAGCGCTTTTCTTGGACAGTCTTCCTCGCCAGACTATGGCTACACCTTC.

Ten or more counts support this clonotype. V is TRBV7-2 and J is TRBJ2-1, with TRBD2 matching over 7 bases. There are 15 residues in the CDR3. The V and J ends lost 4 bases and 4 bases, in that order; junction bases with no gene match: 7. From germline, CDR1 is SGHTA and CDR2 FQGNSA. The CDR3 here is CASSWIAGVYNEQFF. The CDR3 nucleotides are TGTGCCAGCAGCTGGATCGCGGGGGTATACAATGAGCAGTTCTTC.

This clonotype appeared many times. The chain has TRBV9 and TRBJ2-3; D is perhaps TRBD1 or TRBD2 (5 bases each). The V and J ends lost 0 bases and 6 bases respectively, with 11 bases between them. The CDR3 sequence is 14 residues long. Looked up from germline, CDR1 is SGDLS and CDR2 is YYNGEE. CDR3 sequence (DNA): TGTGCCAGCAGCGTAGGATCAGAGGGGGATACGCAGTATTTT. Translated, it gives CASSVGSEGDTQYF.

In this sample, this clonotype turned up many times. This chain connects TRBV6-1 to TRBJ2-5, with TRBD1 identical over 7 bases. This CDR3 is built from 16 residues. CDR1 is MNHNS and CDR2 is SASEGT in the germline V gene. Unmatched junction bases numbered 12, after V lost 6 bases and J lost 2 bases. The CDR3 DNA follows: TGTGCCAGCAGGACAATCCGGGACAGAGGGCAAGAGACCCAGTACTTC. This encodes CASRTIRDRGQETQYF.

This clonotype was found many times. The rearrangement joins TRBV6-5 to TRBJ2-7; D is uncertain. V lost 2 bases and J 1 base, leaving 9 bases between the germline ends. The CDR3 is made up of 14 amino acids. The V gene's germline CDR1 is MNHEY and CDR2 SVGAGI. The DNA of the CDR3 is TGTGCCAGCAGTTACGGCTTAAATTCCTACGAGCAGTACTTC. Its translation is CASSYGLNSYEQYF.

This clonotype was recorded at least ten times. The chain employs TRBV11-3 and TRBJ2-2; TRBD1 aligns across 7 bases. CDR1 SGHNT and CDR2 YENEEA come from the germline V gene. J gave up 4 bases and V 5 bases, and 7 bases lay outside the gene matches. CDR3 length equals 15 residues. CDR3 DNA sequence: TGTGCCAGCAGCACCCGACAGGGTCCCACCGGGGAGCTGTTTTTT. Its protein product is CASSTRQGPTGELFF.

This clonotype was counted at least ten times. The gene calls are TRBV27 and TRBJ2-7, with 9 bases lining up with TRBD1. CDR1 and CDR2 from the germline V gene are MNHEY and SMNVEV (reference sequence). Germline trimming cut 2 bases from V and 3 bases from J; bases unmatched to any gene: 2. This CDR3 is built from 14 residues. Here the CDR3 reads CASSLRGQGYEQYF. The DNA for the CDR3 is TGTGCCAGCAGTTTAAGGGGACAGGGCTACGAGCAGTACTTC.

There are many counts of this clonotype. The chain combines TRBV29-1 with TRBJ1-1; tentatively, D is TRBD1 (5 bases). V shed 4 bases and J shed 5 bases, with 8 bases lying between them. CDR1 SQVTM and CDR2 ANQGSEA come from the germline V gene. There are 11 residues in the CDR3. The DNA of the CDR3 is TGCAGCGTTGCAGGGAGAACTGAAGCTTTCTTT. Its translation: CSVAGRTEAFF.

This clonotype was detected many times. The chain recombines TRBV14 with TRBJ1-2, with a possible D match to TRBD1 (6 bases). This CDR3 region has 13 residues. Deletions cut 2 bases from V and 7 bases from J, with 11 bases between. The germline V gene has CDR1 SGHDN and CDR2 FVKESK. The CDR3 nucleotides are TGTGCCAGCAGCCAACAGCGGACAGTTGGCTACACCTTC. It specifies CASSQQRTVGYTF.

This clonotype was detected ten times or more. This chain links TRBV5-1 with TRBJ2-1; 9 bases are shared with TRBD1. J lost 8 bases, V lost 4 bases, and 13 bases had no gene match. Germline lookup yields CDR1 SGHRS and CDR2 YFSETQ. There are 16 residues in the CDR3. The CDR3 coding sequence is TGCGCCAGCAGCCCGCCCGGGACAGGGATCACCCATGAGCAGTTCTTC. Translating it yields CASSPPGTGITHEQFF.

This clonotype has a count of ten or more. The chain uses TRBV3-1 and TRBJ2-2, with 11 bases lining up with TRBD2. V lost 3 bases to trimming and J lost 7 bases; unmatched junction nucleotides: 10. The CDR3 totals 17 residues. Germline V gene sequence: CDR1 LGHDT, CDR2 YNNKEL (reference sequence). The CDR3 DNA is TGTGCCAGCAGCCAGAGTAGCGGGGGGGCGGACAGCGGGGAGCTGTTTTTT. Translating it yields CASSQSSGGADSGELFF.

This clonotype was recorded at least ten times. The chain uses TRBV7-8 and TRBJ2-6; a possible D gene is TRBD1 (5 bases). Trimming left V 5 bases short and J 4 bases short, with 12 bases between. This CDR3 has 15 residues. The germline V gene has CDR1 SGHVS and CDR2 FQNEAQ. The CDR3, as DNA: TGTGCCAGCAGCGACAGTGTGGGAGGGGCCAACGTCCTGACTTTC. Amino acid sequence: CASSDSVGGANVLTF.

The sample holds many counts of this clonotype. The rearrangement uses TRBV7-8 and TRBJ1-5; D might be TRBD1 (5 bases). This CDR3 is 14 amino acids long. Deletions cut 2 bases from V and 9 bases from J, with 14 bases between. CDR1 and CDR2 from the germline V gene are SGHVS and FQNEAQ. The CDR3 reads CASSLQEGVRPQHF. CDR3 sequence (DNA): TGTGCCAGCAGCTTACAAGAAGGGGTCCGGCCCCAGCATTTT.

This clonotype was found many times. The chain joins TRBV20-1 to TRBJ1-1, with D possibly matching TRBD1 (6 bases). Trimming took 3 bases from V and 2 from J, leaving 10 bases between them. The germline gives CDR1 DFQATT, CDR2 SNEGSKA (reference sequence). This CDR3 spans 13 amino acids. The DNA of the CDR3 is TGCAGTGCTAGGGGGGCTGTCAACACTGAAGCTTTCTTT. This translates into CSARGAVNTEAFF.

Sample share makes this clonotype medium-sized. The rearrangement links TRBV6-5 to TRBJ1-5; D gene ambiguous. CDR3 length: 15 amino acids. Germline CDR1 reads MNHEY; CDR2 reads SVGAGI. The germline V and J ends were trimmed by 0 bases and 0 bases, with 6 bases remaining between them. CDR3 sequence (DNA): TGTGCCAGCAGTTACTCGAGCGGTAGCAATCAGCCCCAGCATTTT. It encodes CASSYSSGSNQPQHF.

This clonotype has only a few counts. The V and J genes are TRBV5-1 and TRBJ2-3; TRBD2 agrees at 9 bases. After removal of 4 bases from V and 2 bases from J, the junction contained 8 bases not matched to a gene. The CDR3 runs to 16 residues. The germline V gene has CDR1 SGHRS and CDR2 YFSETQ. CDR3 region: CASSATSGFPTDTQYF. The CDR3 DNA sequence: TGCGCCAGCAGCGCGACTAGCGGATTTCCCACAGATACGCAGTATTTT. Supplemented by reference TRBV5-1 and TRBJ2-3, the full variable domain reads KAGVTQTPRYLIKTRGQQVTLSCSPISGHRSVSWYQQTPGQGLQFLFEYFSETQRNKGNFPGRFSGRQFSNSRSEMNVSTLELGDSALYLCASSATSGFPTDTQYFGPGTRLTVL.

This clonotype showed up many times. The J gene is TRBJ1-1, the V gene TRBV13; tentative D call: TRBD1 (5 bases). Trimming took 5 bases from V and 0 from J, leaving 10 bases between them. CDR1 is PRHDT, CDR2 FYEKMQ, per germline (reference sequence). There are 14 residues in the CDR3. Written as DNA, the CDR3 is TGTGCCAGCAGCGCGGGGACGGTGAACACTGAAGCTTTCTTT. Translation gives CASSAGTVNTEAFF.